This T cell receptor beta chain was captured in a study of regulatory T cells in long-lasting Graves disease. Study findings and constraints: TCR diversity was lower in persistent Graves' patients (versus newly diagnosed ones). Among samples with persistent disease, TRBV28, TRBJ1-2 and TRBJ2-5 were favored. Patients with persistent disease shared fewer than 3,500 public clonotypes, outpacing the roughly 1,000 shared by new patients.

Details on this clonotype: Antigen unknown.

In building TCR beta libraries, iRepertoire HTBI primers were used together with Arm-PCR of CDR3 regions. Each CDR3 protein is one row after TCRdb ran MiXCR on the multiplex PCR reads. In the table there are 600,000 to 650,000 distinct CDR3 sequences, around 17% of which are singletons. CDR3 length: 16 amino acids. Germline V gene lookup returns CDR1 WNHNN and CDR2 SYGVQD (reference sequence). V gave up 3 bases and J gave up 0 bases, with 12 bases separating them. As for time point: newly diagnosed GD, antithyroid drugs for less than 3 months. With RNA extracted from PBMCs as input, the TCR library was made. These data were also reused for a study on T cells in Graves' hyperthyroidism and ophthalmopathy.

The TCR was taken from a woman between 25 and 40 years old with Graves disease. The sample in question was peripheral blood mononuclear cells (PBMCs), obtained at new diagnosis, from a patient treated with antithyroid drugs. The rearrangement links TRBV10-1 to TRBJ1-3, with D possibly being TRBD1 (6 bases). The CDR3 reads CASSDGGLGSGNTIYF. DNA of the CDR3: TGCGCCAGCAGTGATGGGGGCCTTGGCTCTGGAAACACCATATATTTT.